Listed here are 5 T cell receptor beta chains from one sample, sequenced in a study of shared clonotypes between healthy human individuals (dated by TCRdb to between 2020 and 2021). Receptors were amplified or captured by the immunoSEQ multiplex PCR assay. TCRdb stores this immuneACCESS table with in-frame sequences only. Part of the clones is absent; in the studies checked, under half of the shortfall reflects unresolved V genes, and no reason is known for the rest. This sample has some 2,500,000 clones in its table, and around 93% of those were observed once. The ten largest make up around 0.35% of the sample. The material sequenced was naive CD4+ T cells from PBMCs. This specimen's cell subset or site label, per the study, means: CD45RA+ positively selected. The origin of the receptors is a young man in good health. Some clones in this sample may be carry-over from other donors' samples.

V and J are TRBV6-5 and TRBJ2-7, with D perhaps matching TRBD2 (6 bases). Per germline, CDR1 MNHEY and CDR2 SVGAGI. V was trimmed by 5 bases and J by 3 bases, leaving 14 bases between them. This CDR3 region has 14 residues. The CDR3 DNA reads as TGTGCCAGCAGTCGGGGGTGGGAGAACTACGAGCAGTACTTC. This sequence encodes CASSRGWENYEQYF.

The chain joins TRBV7-9 to TRBJ1-2; weak D call: TRBD1 (6 bases). The CDR3 is made up of 15 amino acids. Trimming took off 5 bases at V and 0 bases at J, with 13 bases between the two ends. From germline, CDR1 is SEHNR and CDR2 FQNEAQ (reference sequence). CDR3 sequence reads: CASSKGHPANYGYTF. CDR3 nucleotides: TGTGCCAGCAGCAAGGGACACCCAGCTAACTATGGCTACACCTTC.

The chain carries TRBV30 and TRBJ2-1; 11 nucleotides line up with TRBD2. Losses at the gene ends were 4 bases for V and 7 bases for J; bases not matched to a gene: 9. The length of the CDR3 is 15 residues. From germline, CDR1 is GTSNPN and CDR2 SVGIG (reference sequence). The CDR3 coding sequence is TGTGCCTGGACCATAGCGGGAGGGCCTAGAAATGAGCAGTTCTTC. Translating gives CAWTIAGGPRNEQFF. Full variable domain (outside the CDR3, taken from reference TRBV30 and TRBJ2-1): SQTIHQWPATLVQPVGSPLSLECTVEGTSNPNLYWYRQAAGRGLQLLFYSVGIGQISSEVPQNLSASRPQDRQFILSSKKLLLSDSGFYLCAWTIAGGPRNEQFFGPGTRLTVL.

The rearrangement links TRBV19 to TRBJ1-3, with D uncertain. Looked up from germline, CDR1 is LNHDA and CDR2 is SQIVND (reference sequence). V lost 6 bases, J lost 0 bases, and 12 bases lay in between. The CDR3 is made up of 15 amino acids. CDR3 bases: TGTGCCAGTAGCCCGACGGCCGTCTCTGGAAACACCATATATTTT. It specifies CASSPTAVSGNTIYF.

CDR3 bases: TGTGCTAGTGGTTTGGTACGTCGCCGCGGCAACCCCAAGGGGGATACGCAGTATTTT. This codes for CASGLVRRRGNPKGDTQYF. This chain uses TRBV12-5 with TRBJ2-3; perhaps TRBD1 as D (5 bases). Trimming shortened V by 0 bases and J by 6 bases, and 25 bases separated the two germline ends. The CDR3 has 19 residues. Germline loops: CDR1 LGHNT, CDR2 FRNRAP.